This T cell receptor (beta chain) was obtained from a study of blood T cell repertoires in COVID-19. In the study overall: The origin of the acute and convalescent COVID-19 samples was the United States, Italy and Spain. PBMCs, B-cell-depleted T cells, or T cells were the source of the cDNA or gDNA that made up the material.

This CDR3 has 13 amino acids. In germline, CDR1 is SGHDT, CDR2 YYEEEE. The J segment lost 4 bases and the V segment lost 10 bases, leaving 6 bases of the junction unmatched. Authors' methods: Reference gene primers were amplified, and this amplification served to estimate nucleated cell counts. Repertoires were generated with immunoSEQ multiplex PCR, while TCRdb's copy carries only in-frame clones and drops some. V and J calls plus clone size are reproduced from that table; the DNA served to infer D and trimming. There are 150,000 to 160,000 clones in the sample; around 85% occur only once, and about 0.63% lies in the top ten.

This clonotype was sampled from a man aged 55 to 70 with COVID-19, enrolled during active disease. The chain joins TRBV5-6 to TRBJ1-2, with 11 bases lining up with TRBD1. Sequencing was done on a sample of peripheral blood. The CDR3 sequence: CASGTGGVYGYTF. The CDR3, as DNA: TGTGCCTCCGGGACAGGGGGTGTCTATGGCTACACCTTC.